This TCR beta chain was profiled in a study of T cells in Graves' hyperthyroidism and ophthalmopathy. Amplification of TCR beta CDR3 regions was performed using RNA transcripts as template. An initial round of RT-PCR targeting the TCR CDR3 relied on the HTBI primer set. MiXCR, run by TCRdb on the multiplex PCR reads, gives a single entry per CDR3 protein. In the table there are 480,000 or so distinct CDR3 sequences, approximately 49% of which are singletons. Concerning this clonotype: The antigen is undetermined.

Notes on the study in general: Among clonotypes expanded in thyroid above 0.001, most were also found in blood. Ophthalmopathy could be told apart from stable hyperthyroidism with a 13 V-J model.

The specimen sequenced was peripheral blood or thyroid tissue (not recorded which). This TCR was sampled from an adult woman with Graves' disease, either hyperthyroidism or ophthalmopathy (not recorded which).

This chain's CDR3 is CSLEAGNTEAFF. The CDR3 DNA reads TGCAGCCTAGAGGCCGGGAACACTGAAGCTTTCTTT. The rearrangement links TRBV29-1 to TRBJ1-1; D gene uncertain. V lost 8 bases, J lost 1 base, and 11 bases lay in between. Germline CDR1 SQVTM, CDR2 ANQGSEA. This CDR3 is 12 amino acids long.